Listed below are T cell receptor beta chains from one sample, sequenced in a study of blood T cells in healthy people across ages. MiXCR, run by TCRdb on the 5' RACE reads, gives a single entry per CDR3 protein. The table includes about 680,000 distinct CDR3 sequences, 49% detected once. Sample: blood. These receptors were obtained from a woman aged 55-69 years in good health. Both conserved end residues are part of each CDR3. D genes are given only for firm matches. Clone size appears in some rows only: once, few, many, or a class for an expanded clone.

cdr3_aa: CASSSGTSGSTDTQYF
cdr3_nt: TGTGCCAGCAGTTCCGGGACTAGCGGGAGCACAGATACGCAGTATTTT
clone_size: few
j_call: TRBJ2-3
v_call: TRBV27
d_call: TRBD2

cdr3_aa: CSVPSVGDSTDTQYF
cdr3_nt: TGCAGCGTCCCGTCCGTAGGGGACAGCACAGATACGCAGTATTTT
clone_size: .
j_call: TRBJ2-3
v_call: TRBV29-1
d_call: .

cdr3_aa: CASSVSGTSGANVLTF
cdr3_nt: TGTGCCAGCAGCGTTAGTGGGACATCTGGGGCCAACGTCCTGACTTTC
clone_size: .
j_call: TRBJ2-6
v_call: TRBV9
d_call: .

cdr3_aa: CASRSRDGYTF
cdr3_nt: TGTGCCAGCAGGAGCAGGGATGGCTACACCTTC
clone_size: .
j_call: TRBJ1-2
v_call: TRBV3-1
d_call: .

cdr3_aa: CASSQVQGALETQYF
cdr3_nt: TGTGCCAGCAGCCAAGTACAGGGGGCTCTGGAGACCCAGTACTTC
clone_size: .
j_call: TRBJ2-5
v_call: TRBV4-2
d_call: TRBD1

cdr3_aa: CASSLQQGRNEQFF
cdr3_nt: TGTGCCAGCAGCTTACAACAGGGGCGGAATGAGCAGTTCTTC
clone_size: few
j_call: TRBJ2-1
v_call: TRBV7-2
d_call: TRBD1

cdr3_aa: CASSLGVGLGVETQYF
cdr3_nt: TGTGCCAGCAGCTTAGGAGTGGGACTAGGGGTAGAGACCCAGTACTTC
clone_size: few
j_call: TRBJ2-5
v_call: TRBV7-2
d_call: TRBD2

cdr3_aa: CASSLARGRGLVEDGYTF
cdr3_nt: TGCGCCAGCAGCTTGGCCAGAGGCAGGGGGTTAGTGGAAGATGGCTACACCTTC
clone_size: few
j_call: TRBJ1-2
v_call: TRBV5-1
d_call: TRBD1

cdr3_aa: CASSLTRFSSPLHF
cdr3_nt: TGTGCCAGCAGCTTAACGCGGTTTTCTTCACCCCTCCACTTT
clone_size: .
j_call: TRBJ1-6
v_call: TRBV11-2
d_call: .

cdr3_aa: CSARVVGGSYEQYF
cdr3_nt: TGCAGTGCTAGAGTAGTCGGCGGGAGCTACGAGCAGTACTTC
clone_size: .
j_call: TRBJ2-7
v_call: TRBV20-1
d_call: TRBD2

cdr3_aa: CASSQAPRGLGTDTQYF
cdr3_nt: TGCGCCAGCAGCCAGGCTCCCCGGGGTCTAGGCACAGATACGCAGTATTTT
clone_size: .
j_call: TRBJ2-3
v_call: TRBV4-3
d_call: .

cdr3_aa: CASSLDPSGRSRNEQFF
cdr3_nt: TGCGCCAGCAGCTTGGATCCTAGCGGGAGATCTAGGAATGAGCAGTTCTTC
clone_size: .
j_call: TRBJ2-1
v_call: TRBV5-1
d_call: TRBD2

cdr3_aa: CASRGPGGVYEQYF
cdr3_nt: TGTGCCAGTCGAGGGCCAGGAGGTGTGTACGAGCAGTACTTC
clone_size: .
j_call: TRBJ2-7
v_call: TRBV6-6
d_call: .

cdr3_aa: CASSFRQGASDTQYF
cdr3_nt: TGTGCCAGCAGCTTTCGACAGGGGGCATCAGATACGCAGTATTTT
clone_size: .
j_call: TRBJ2-3
v_call: TRBV7-2
d_call: TRBD1

cdr3_aa: CASSQETSGMGANEQFF
cdr3_nt: TGTGCCAGCAGCCAAGAGACTAGCGGGATGGGGGCCAATGAGCAGTTCTTC
clone_size: .
j_call: TRBJ2-1
v_call: TRBV4-2
d_call: TRBD2

cdr3_aa: CASSLGGRGRETQYF
cdr3_nt: TGTGCCAGCAGTTTAGGAGGCAGGGGGCGGGAGACCCAGTACTTC
clone_size: few
j_call: TRBJ2-5
v_call: TRBV27
d_call: TRBD1

cdr3_aa: CASRPGQGKLNTIYF
cdr3_nt: TGCGCCAGCAGACCCGGACAGGGGAAACTGAACACCATATATTTT
clone_size: .
j_call: TRBJ1-3
v_call: TRBV5-1
d_call: TRBD1

cdr3_aa: CATTFSGGPTDTQYF
cdr3_nt: TGTGCCACTACCTTTAGCGGGGGCCCCACAGATACGCAGTATTTT
clone_size: .
j_call: TRBJ2-3
v_call: TRBV27
d_call: TRBD2

cdr3_aa: CASSPRTGTEAFF
cdr3_nt: TGTGCCAGCTCACCCCGGACGGGCACTGAAGCTTTCTTT
clone_size: few
j_call: TRBJ1-1
v_call: TRBV18
d_call: .

cdr3_aa: CASSARGGQYQETQYF
cdr3_nt: TGTGCCAGCAGCGCTAGGGGAGGGCAGTATCAAGAGACCCAGTACTTC
clone_size: few
j_call: TRBJ2-5
v_call: TRBV9
d_call: TRBD2

cdr3_aa: CASRIRDRGVLTF
cdr3_nt: TGTGCCAGCAGAATCCGGGACCGGGGCGTCCTGACTTTC
clone_size: .
j_call: TRBJ2-6
v_call: TRBV2
d_call: .

cdr3_aa: CSAEPRLAGAQETQYF
cdr3_nt: TGCAGCGCCGAACCCAGACTAGCGGGAGCCCAAGAGACCCAGTACTTC
clone_size: .
j_call: TRBJ2-5
v_call: TRBV29-1
d_call: TRBD2